This TCR beta chain was identified in a study of blood T cell repertoires in COVID-19. Those enrolled, adults aged roughly 18 to 89 years, came from about two dozen US areas. The method was immunoSEQ multiplex PCR; TCRdb's version includes in-frame clones alone and lacks a portion of them. In the table there are approximately 250,000 clones, 88% of which are singletons. Germline V lookup: CDR1 SGDLS, CDR2 YYNGEE. Trimming took off 2 bases at V and 1 base at J, with 12 bases between the two ends. The CDR3 runs to 15 residues. This TCR was recovered from a woman aged 40-49 years with acute COVID-19. The chain is built from TRBV9 and TRBJ2-5; a weak D match, TRBD1 (5 bases). Sample: PBMCs or T cells enriched from blood (not recorded which). The CDR3 protein is CASSVWKGSQETQYF. Here the CDR3 DNA reads TGTGCCAGCAGCGTGTGGAAGGGGTCCCAAGAGACCCAGTACTTC.